This T cell receptor beta chain stems from a study of T cells in Graves' hyperthyroidism and ophthalmopathy. Study-wide results and caveats: Blood also showed most of the thyroid clonotypes that were expanded above 0.001.

V dropped 3 bases and J dropped 9 bases, with 12 bases sitting between them. This CDR3 contains 13 residues. Germline CDR1 SGHAT, CDR2 FQDESV (reference sequence). Amplified TCR beta CDR3 regions derived from RNA transcripts. Primed by the HTBI set, a first-round RT-PCR was run on the TCR CDR3. TCRdb ran MiXCR on the multiplex PCR reads and lists one entry per CDR3 protein. The data hold some 760,000 distinct CDR3 sequences, with 14% observed a single time. Points on this clonotype: The antigen is undetermined.

This chain uses TRBV11-1 with TRBJ2-1; D is unclear. Sequencing was performed on blood. This clonotype originated in a woman aged 18-29 years with Graves' hyperthyroidism. CDR3 residues: CASSFISGREQFF. CDR3 in DNA: TGTGCCAGCAGCTTTATTTCCGGGCGTGAGCAGTTCTTC.